The source of this T cell receptor beta chain is a study of Graves' ophthalmopathy and Graves' hyperthyroidism. TCR beta CDR3 regions were amplified from RNA transcripts. HTBI primers were employed in first-round RT-PCR, then a second-round multiplex PCR followed. Each CDR3 protein gets one entry after TCRdb re-called the multiplex PCR reads with MiXCR. The repertoire holds 240,000 or so distinct CDR3 sequences, with 45% as singletons. This clonotype was seen only a few times. Its antigen is as yet unknown. There are 11 residues in the CDR3. Trimming removed 5 bases at V and 3 bases at J, with 5 bases between. Per the germline V gene, CDR1 is DFQATT and CDR2 is SNEGSKA (reference sequence). Points from the study as a whole: Blood also harbored most expanded thyroid clonotypes above 0.001 frequency.

The sequence was collected from an adult man with Graves' ophthalmopathy. The V and J genes are TRBV20-1 and TRBJ1-5; D is ambiguous. The sample comprised peripheral blood. CDR3 loop: CSALDNQPQHF. Written as DNA, the CDR3 is TGCAGTGCTCTAGACAATCAGCCCCAGCATTTT.